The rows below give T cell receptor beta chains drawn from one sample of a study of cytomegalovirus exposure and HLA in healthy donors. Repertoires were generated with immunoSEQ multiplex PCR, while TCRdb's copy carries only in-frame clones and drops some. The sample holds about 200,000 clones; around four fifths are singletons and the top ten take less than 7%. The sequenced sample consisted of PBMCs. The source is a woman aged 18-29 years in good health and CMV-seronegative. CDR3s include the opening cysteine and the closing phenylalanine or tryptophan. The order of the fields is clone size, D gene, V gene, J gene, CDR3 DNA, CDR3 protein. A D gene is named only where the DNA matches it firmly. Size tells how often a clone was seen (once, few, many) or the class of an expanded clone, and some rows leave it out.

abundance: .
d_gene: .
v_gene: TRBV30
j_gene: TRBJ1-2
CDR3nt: TGTGCCTGGAAGTCCACAGGGAAAGGCTACACCTTC
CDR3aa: CAWKSTGKGYTF

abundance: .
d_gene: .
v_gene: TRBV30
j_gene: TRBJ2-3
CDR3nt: TGTGCCTGGAGCTTCAGCACAGATACGCAGTATTTT
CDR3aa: CAWSFSTDTQYF

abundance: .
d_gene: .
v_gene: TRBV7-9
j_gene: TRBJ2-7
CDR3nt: TGTGCCAGCAGCCCACGGGGCTCAACGGGAAGCTACGAGCAGTACTTC
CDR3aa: CASSPRGSTGSYEQYF

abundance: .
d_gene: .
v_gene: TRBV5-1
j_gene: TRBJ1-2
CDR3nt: TGCGCCAGCAGCCCAACCCCGGGCTCCCAAAGATCCCTTAACTATGGCTACACCTTC
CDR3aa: CASSPTPGSQRSLNYGYTF

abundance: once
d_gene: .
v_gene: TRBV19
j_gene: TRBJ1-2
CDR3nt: TGTGCCAGTATTTTTGATCGGAGGGGCTACACCTTC
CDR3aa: CASIFDRRGYTF

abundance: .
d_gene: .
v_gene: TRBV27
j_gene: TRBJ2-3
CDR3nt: TGTGCCAGCAGTTTTTTAGGGGGAACGCAGTATTTT
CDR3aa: CASSFLGGTQYF

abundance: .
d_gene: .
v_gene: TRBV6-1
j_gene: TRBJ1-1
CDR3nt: TGTGCCAGCAGCCAGAACATGAACACTGAAGCTTTCTTT
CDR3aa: CASSQNMNTEAFF

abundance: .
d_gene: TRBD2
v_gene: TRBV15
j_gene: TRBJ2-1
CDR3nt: TGTGCCACCAGCAGAGCTAGCGGGGGGGCCAATGAGCAGTTCTTC
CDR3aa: CATSRASGGANEQFF

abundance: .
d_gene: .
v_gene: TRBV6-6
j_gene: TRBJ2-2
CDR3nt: TGTGCCAGCAGTTTACAACAGGGTGCCGGGGAGCTGTTTTTT
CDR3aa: CASSLQQGAGELFF

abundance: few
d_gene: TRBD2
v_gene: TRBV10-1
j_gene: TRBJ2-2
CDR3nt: TGCGCCAGCGGCCCTAGCGGGAGTCAATCCGGGGAGCTGTTTTTT
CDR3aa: CASGPSGSQSGELFF

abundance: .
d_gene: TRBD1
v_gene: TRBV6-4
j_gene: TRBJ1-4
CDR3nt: TGTGCCAGCAGTCCCGGACAGGGAGTACCCTTT
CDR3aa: CASSPGQGVPF

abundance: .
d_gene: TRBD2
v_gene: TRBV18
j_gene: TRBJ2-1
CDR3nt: TGTGCCAGCTCACCAGATTTTCGGGAGCGGGGGGTTAACAATGAGCAGTTCTTC
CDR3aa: CASSPDFRERGVNNEQFF

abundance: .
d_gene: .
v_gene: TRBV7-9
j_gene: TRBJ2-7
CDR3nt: TGTGCCAGCAGCTTCCGGGACAGCGGGATTTCGGAGCAGTACTTC
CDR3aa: CASSFRDSGISEQYF

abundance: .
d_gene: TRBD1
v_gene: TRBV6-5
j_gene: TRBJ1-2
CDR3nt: TGTGCCAGCAGTTACTCGAGGACAGGGATTAACTATGGCTACACCTTC
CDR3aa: CASSYSRTGINYGYTF

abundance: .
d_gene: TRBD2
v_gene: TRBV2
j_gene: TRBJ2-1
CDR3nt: TGTGCCAGTTTCGGGACCGAAAGGGGACCCCGGGGGAGGGCCTACAATGAGCAGTTCTTC
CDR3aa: CASFGTERGPRGRAYNEQFF

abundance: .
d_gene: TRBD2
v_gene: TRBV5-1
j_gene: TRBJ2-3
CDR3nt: TGCGCCAGCAGGCTAGCGGGGGGCACAGATACGCAGTATTTT
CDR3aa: CASRLAGGTDTQYF

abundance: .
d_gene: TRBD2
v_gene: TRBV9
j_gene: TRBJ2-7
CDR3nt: TGTGCCAGCAGCCCCGGGGGGGGCCCCCTCGAGCAGTACTTC
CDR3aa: CASSPGGGPLEQYF

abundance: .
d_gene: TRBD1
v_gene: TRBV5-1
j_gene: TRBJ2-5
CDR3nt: TGCGCCAGCAGCTTTGACAGGGCAGAGACCCAGTACTTC
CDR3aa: CASSFDRAETQYF

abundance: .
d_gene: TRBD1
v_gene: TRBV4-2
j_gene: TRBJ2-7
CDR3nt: TGTGCCAGCGGCTCCGGGACAGGACCCTACGAGCAGTACTTC
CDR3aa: CASGSGTGPYEQYF

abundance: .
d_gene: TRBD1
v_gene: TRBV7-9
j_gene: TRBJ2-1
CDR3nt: TGTGCCAGCAGCACGCGGGCCGGGACAGGAGTCTACAATGAGCAGTTCTTC
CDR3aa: CASSTRAGTGVYNEQFF

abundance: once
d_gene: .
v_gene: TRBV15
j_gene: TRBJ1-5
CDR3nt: TGTGCCACCAGCAGACCGAACAGGCGGAATCAGCCCCAGCATTTT
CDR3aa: CATSRPNRRNQPQHF

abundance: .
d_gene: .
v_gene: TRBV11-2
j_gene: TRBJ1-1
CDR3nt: TGTGCCAGCAGCTTAGGGACTGAAGCTTTCTTT
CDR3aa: CASSLGTEAFF

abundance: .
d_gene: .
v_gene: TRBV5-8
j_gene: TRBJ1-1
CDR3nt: TGTGCCAGCAGCTTGGGTAGGGGTGGCACTGAAGCTTTCTTT
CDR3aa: CASSLGRGGTEAFF

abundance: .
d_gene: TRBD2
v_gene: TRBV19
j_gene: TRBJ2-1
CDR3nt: TGTGCCAGTAAAAGGACCCCCGGGACTAGCGGGTCCTACAATGAGCAGTTCTTC
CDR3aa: CASKRTPGTSGSYNEQFF

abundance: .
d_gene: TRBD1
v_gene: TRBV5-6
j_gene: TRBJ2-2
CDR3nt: TGTGCCAGCAGCCTAGGACAGGGGTACACCGGGGAGCTGTTTTTT
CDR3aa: CASSLGQGYTGELFF

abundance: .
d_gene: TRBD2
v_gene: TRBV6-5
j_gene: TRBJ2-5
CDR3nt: TGTGCCAGCAGTTACGGGGGACTAGAAGAGACCCAGTACTTC
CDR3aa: CASSYGGLEETQYF

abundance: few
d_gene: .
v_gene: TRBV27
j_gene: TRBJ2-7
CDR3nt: TGTGCCAGCAGTTCGCTACCGGGACTTGGATACGAGCAGTACTTC
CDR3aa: CASSSLPGLGYEQYF

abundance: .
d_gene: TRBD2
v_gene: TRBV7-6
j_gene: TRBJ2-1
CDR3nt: TGTGCCAGCAGCTTAGCGGCGGGGGTCAATGAGCAGTTCTTC
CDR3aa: CASSLAAGVNEQFF

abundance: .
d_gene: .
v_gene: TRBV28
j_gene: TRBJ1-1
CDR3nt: TGTGCCAGCAGTTTGTATCCTGAAGCTTTCTTT
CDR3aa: CASSLYPEAFF

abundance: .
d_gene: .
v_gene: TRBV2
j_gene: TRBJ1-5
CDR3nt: TGTGCCAGCGGGAGGAACACCGGCCAGCCCCAGCATTTT
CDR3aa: CASGRNTGQPQHF

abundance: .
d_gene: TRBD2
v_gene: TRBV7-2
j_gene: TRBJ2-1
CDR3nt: TGTGCCAGCAGCTTATGGGTTAGCGGGGGGTACAATGAGCAGTTCTTC
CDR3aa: CASSLWVSGGYNEQFF

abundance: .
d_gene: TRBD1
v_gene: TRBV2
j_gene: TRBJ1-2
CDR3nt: TGTGCCAGCAGAGAACAGACAGGGGGGAACTATGGCTACACCTTC
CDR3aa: CASREQTGGNYGYTF

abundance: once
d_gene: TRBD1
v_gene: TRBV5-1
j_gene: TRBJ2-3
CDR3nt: TGCGCCAGCAGCCTTCGTCCGGGACAGGGTGGGACAGATACGCAGTATTTT
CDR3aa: CASSLRPGQGGTDTQYF

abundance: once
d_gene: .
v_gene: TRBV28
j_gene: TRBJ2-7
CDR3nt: TGTGCCAGCAGTCATTACGAGCAGTACTTC
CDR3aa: CASSHYEQYF

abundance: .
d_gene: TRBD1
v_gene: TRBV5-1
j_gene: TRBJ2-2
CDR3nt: TGCGCCAGCAGCTTGGATAACCGGGACAGGGGCGGGGAGCTGTTTTTT
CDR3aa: CASSLDNRDRGGELFF

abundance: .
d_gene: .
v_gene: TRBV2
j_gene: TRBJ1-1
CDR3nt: TGTGCCAGCAGTAATGACTGGCTCCCTGAAGCTTTCTTT
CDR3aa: CASSNDWLPEAFF

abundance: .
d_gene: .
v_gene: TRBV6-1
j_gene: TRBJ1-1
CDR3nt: TGTGCCAGCAGTCCGCAGAACACTGAAGCTTTCTTT
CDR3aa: CASSPQNTEAFF

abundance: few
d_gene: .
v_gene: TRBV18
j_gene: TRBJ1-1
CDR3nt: TGTGCCAGCTCACCCGTGGCGGGCACTGAAGCTTTCTTT
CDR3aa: CASSPVAGTEAFF

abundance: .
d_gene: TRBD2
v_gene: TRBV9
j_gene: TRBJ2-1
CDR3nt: TGTGCCAGCAGCGTAGATAGCGGGGAAGCCTACAATGAGCAGTTCTTC
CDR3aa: CASSVDSGEAYNEQFF

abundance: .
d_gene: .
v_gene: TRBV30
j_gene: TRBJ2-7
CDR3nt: TGTGCCTGGAACGAGGGGCTAACGGGTTACGAGCAGTACTTC
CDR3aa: CAWNEGLTGYEQYF

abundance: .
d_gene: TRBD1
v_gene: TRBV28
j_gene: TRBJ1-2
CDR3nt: TGTGCCAGCAGTTCCCCCGGGACAGGAGACTATGGCTACACCTTC
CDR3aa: CASSSPGTGDYGYTF

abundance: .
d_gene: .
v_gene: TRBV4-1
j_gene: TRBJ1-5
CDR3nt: TGCGCCAGCAGCCAAGAGGGCGGGGAGCCCCAGCATTTT
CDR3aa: CASSQEGGEPQHF

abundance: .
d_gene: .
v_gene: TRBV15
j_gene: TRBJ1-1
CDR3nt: TGTGCCACCAGCGTTACGGGACAAACTGAAGCTTTCTTT
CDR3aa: CATSVTGQTEAFF

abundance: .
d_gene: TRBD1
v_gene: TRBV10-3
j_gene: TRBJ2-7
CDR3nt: TGTGCCATCAGTGAAGAGGACAGGGTCCACGAGCAGTACTTC
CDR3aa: CAISEEDRVHEQYF

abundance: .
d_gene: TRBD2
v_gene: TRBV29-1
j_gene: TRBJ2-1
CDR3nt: TGCAGCTTTTACCGGGAGGGACCCTACAATGAGCAGTTCTTC
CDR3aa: CSFYREGPYNEQFF